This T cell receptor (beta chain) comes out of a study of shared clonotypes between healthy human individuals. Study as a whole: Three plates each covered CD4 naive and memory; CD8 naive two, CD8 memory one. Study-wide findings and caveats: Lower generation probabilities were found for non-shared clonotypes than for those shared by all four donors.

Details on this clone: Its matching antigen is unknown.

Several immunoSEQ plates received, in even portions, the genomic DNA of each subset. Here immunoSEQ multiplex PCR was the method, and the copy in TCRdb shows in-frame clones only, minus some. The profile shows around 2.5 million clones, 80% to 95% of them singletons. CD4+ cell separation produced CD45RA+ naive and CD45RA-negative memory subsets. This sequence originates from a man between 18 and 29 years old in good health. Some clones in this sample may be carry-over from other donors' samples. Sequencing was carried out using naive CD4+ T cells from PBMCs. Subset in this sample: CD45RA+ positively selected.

The CDR3 sequence is CATSRSRGVGEKLFF. The DNA for the CDR3 is TGTGCCACCAGCAGGTCGAGAGGGGTGGGAGAAAAACTGTTTTTT. V gene TRBV15 combines with J gene TRBJ1-4, with a tentative D call TRBD1 (5 bases). V lost 3 bases, J lost 8 bases, and 16 bases lay in between. Germline V gives CDR1 LNHNV, CDR2 YYDKDF (reference sequence). The CDR3 consists of 15 residues.